These T cell receptor beta chains were read from a single sample in a study of control samples from healthy donors and cancer patients. The method was immunoSEQ multiplex PCR; TCRdb's version includes in-frame clones alone and lacks a portion of them. The data show about 120,000 clones, with 80% to 90% seen just once and around 10% held by the top ten. What was sequenced was blood. Receptors originate from a man aged 25 to 40 in good health. Each CDR3 is given with its conserved first and last residue. Size values are once, few and many counts, or a class for expanded clones, and some rows have none.

cdr3_aa	clone_size	v_call	j_call
CASSQGGTVSNQPQHF	medium-sized	TRBV4-1	TRBJ1-5
CASTPRGQAYYTF	once	TRBV27	TRBJ1-2
CASSQTGTGVAEAFF	-	TRBV4-2	TRBJ1-1
CASRARGEAFF	-	TRBV6-5	TRBJ1-1
CASSPVSRVLSGNTIYF	-	TRBV18	TRBJ1-3
CASSGGQGRDEQYF	-	TRBV5-1	TRBJ2-7
CASSQDVADQAFF	-	TRBV4-2	TRBJ1-1
CASSSGQRTLHF	-	TRBV11-3	TRBJ1-6
CASSSYDGDGDTEAFF	-	TRBV5-1	TRBJ1-1
CASRPSGSGNTIYF	-	TRBV28	TRBJ1-3
CASSLVLGQGGNQPQHF	-	TRBV7-2	TRBJ1-5
CSVEGVLDEQYF	-	TRBV29-1	TRBJ2-7
CASSLRGEVNEKLFF	once	TRBV27	TRBJ1-4
CASSLYGWGTGNEKLFF	-	TRBV27	TRBJ1-4
CASSLKGARGNTIYF	few	TRBV5-1	TRBJ1-3
CASRLPGDTQYF	-	TRBV5-5	TRBJ2-3
CASRGFGTGNTEAFF	-	TRBV6-6	TRBJ1-1
CASSQLNYGYTF	once	TRBV3-1/TRBV3-2	TRBJ1-2
CASSLRVDTQYF	-	TRBV3-1/TRBV3-2	TRBJ2-3
CASSLIQGAQSEQFF	-	TRBV7-3	TRBJ2-1
CASSLDGDRRGQFF	-	TRBV18	TRBJ2-1
CASSPYRGPYTEAFF	-	TRBV14	TRBJ1-1
CSVFDRASSGNTIYF	-	TRBV29-1	TRBJ1-3
CAISGGTSPEAFF	few	TRBV10-3	TRBJ1-1
CASTPGANYGYTF	-	TRBV12-3/TRBV12-4	TRBJ1-2
CASSLGDPPLHF	-	TRBV28	TRBJ1-6
CASSGTDEAFF	-	TRBV2	TRBJ1-1
CASSFSEVESQYF	-	TRBV12-3/TRBV12-4	TRBJ2-5
CAWNQGAADTQYF	-	TRBV30	TRBJ2-3
CASSFGQGRGEAFF	-	TRBV5-1	TRBJ1-1
CASSGGQKIYGYTF	-	TRBV5-6	TRBJ1-2
CASSLGDSQGTDTQYF	-	TRBV5-1	TRBJ2-3
CASSFGGNSDSTDTQYF	-	TRBV5-1	TRBJ2-3
CASSSVDSSLGYTF	-	TRBV6-5	TRBJ1-2
CAIRGQEGEKLFF	-	TRBV10-3	TRBJ1-4
CASINDNYGYTF	-	TRBV28	TRBJ1-2
CASSPQVDSGANVLTF	-	TRBV3-1/TRBV3-2	TRBJ2-6
CASRTSANTEAFF	-	TRBV19	TRBJ1-1
CASSEGDQPQHF	-	TRBV2	TRBJ1-5
CASSLLDWGGETQYF	-	TRBV7-2	TRBJ2-5
CASRANTEAFF	once	TRBV9	TRBJ1-1
CAPPKTEAFF	once	TRBV10-3	TRBJ1-1
CASSPESSYNSPLHF	few	TRBV18	TRBJ1-6
CASSLLAGITDTQYF	once	TRBV5-1	TRBJ2-3
CASAGTREKLFF	-	TRBV19	TRBJ1-4
CASSEGTGALGYGYTF	-	TRBV6-1	TRBJ1-2
CASSSGGEGATEAFF	-	TRBV6-2/TRBV6-3	TRBJ1-1
CAWTTRLLHTEAFF	-	TRBV30	TRBJ1-1
CSVEEGRDRATNYGYTF	once	TRBV29-1	TRBJ1-2
CASTLDNSPLHF	-	TRBV2	TRBJ1-6